This is a list of T cell receptor beta chains from one sample in a study of T-cell memory formation after mild COVID-19. TCRdb reanalysed the 5' RACE reads using MiXCR and keeps one entry per CDR3 protein. The table records 400,000 to 550,000 distinct CDR3 sequences, roughly 23% of them present only once. The sample taken for sequencing was PBMCs or a T cell subset sorted from them (not recorded which). These receptors were taken from an adult woman who had mild COVID-19 (a few samples of this study predate the infection). Cell type and time point are not known. CDR3s include the opening cysteine and the closing phenylalanine or tryptophan. D genes are given only for firm matches. A clone size is listed for some rows: how often the clone was seen (once, few, many), or a class if it is expanded.

j_call d_call clone_size v_call cdr3_nt cdr3_aa
TRBJ2-1 TRBD2 NA TRBV9 TGTGCCAGCAGCGTAGAGCAGACTAGCGGGGTTGAGCAGTTCTTC CASSVEQTSGVEQFF
TRBJ2-7 TRBD1 NA TRBV6-5 TGTGCCAGCACTCCAGGGGGAATCTACGAGCAGTACTTC CASTPGGIYEQYF
TRBJ2-7 TRBD2 few TRBV20-1 TGCAGTGCTAGAGATGAACTAGCGGAACTCTACGAGCAGTACTTC CSARDELAELYEQYF
TRBJ2-7 TRBD1 many TRBV5-1 TGCGCCAGCAGCCCAGGGACAGGTCTATCCTACGAGCAGTACTTC CASSPGTGLSYEQYF
TRBJ1-3 NA NA TRBV4-1 TGCGCCAGCAGCCAAGCCGACGGACCGCGGGGTGGAAACACCATATATTTT CASSQADGPRGGNTIYF
TRBJ2-3 NA NA TRBV7-9 TGTGCCAGCAGCCATCCTGGCGAGGGAAGCACAGATACGCAGTATTTT CASSHPGEGSTDTQYF
TRBJ2-1 NA NA TRBV24-1 TGTGCCACCAGTGAACGCAATAGCGAGCAGTTCTTC CATSERNSEQFF
TRBJ2-5 NA NA TRBV21-1 TGTGCCAGCAGCAAATCAGGGAGGCGGGAGGACAGGGAGACCCAGTACTTC CASSKSGRREDRETQYF
TRBJ2-1 NA NA TRBV12-3/TRBV12-4 TGTGCCAGCAGGCCTGCCCTTGAAGCGTATGAGCAGTTCTTC CASRPALEAYEQFF
TRBJ2-1 NA NA TRBV18 TGTGCCAGCTCACCACCGCCAGGGTTGGTTGAGCAGTTCTTC CASSPPPGLVEQFF
TRBJ2-7 TRBD1 few TRBV9 TGTGCCAGCAGCTCCGACAGGGAAGGGGTTAGGCCTTACTTC CASSSDREGVRPYF
TRBJ2-2 TRBD2 NA TRBV12-3/TRBV12-4 TGTGCCAGCACGGGGCTAGCGGGAGGCGGGGAGCTGTTTTTT CASTGLAGGGELFF
TRBJ1-1 NA few TRBV14 TGTGCCAGCAGCCTTCCGGGGTTTTGGAACACTGAAGCTTTCTTT CASSLPGFWNTEAFF
TRBJ2-2 NA few TRBV19 TGTGCCAGTAGTATGAGGCCGACTAACACCGGGGAGCTGTTTTTT CASSMRPTNTGELFF
TRBJ1-4 TRBD1 NA TRBV7-9 TGTGCCAGCAGCGGAGCTAGGGGGCGCTGGCGCAGGGATGAAAAACTGTTTTTT CASSGARGRWRRDEKLFF
TRBJ2-1 TRBD1 few TRBV28 TGTGCCAGCAGTTCCACCGGGACAGGGAACAATGAGCAGTTCTTC CASSSTGTGNNEQFF
TRBJ2-1 TRBD2 NA TRBV25-1 TGTGCCAGCACTCAAGGGAGGGGCATGTACAATGAGCAGTTCTTC CASTQGRGMYNEQFF
TRBJ2-7 NA NA TRBV13 TGTGCCAGCAGCCGCCGGGGGCTCAGCTCCTACGAGCAGTACTTC CASSRRGLSSYEQYF
TRBJ2-7 NA NA TRBV7-8 TGTGCCACCAGCCTCTTGTTGACAGTTGGCCACGAGCAGTACTTC CATSLLLTVGHEQYF
TRBJ2-7 NA NA TRBV7-2 TGTGCCAGCAGCCAGGGTAATCCCTACCAGCAGTACTTC CASSQGNPYQQYF
TRBJ2-2 NA NA TRBV11-3 TGTGCCAGCAGTTTGATGACATTACCCACCGGGGAGCTGTTTTTT CASSLMTLPTGELFF
TRBJ1-1 TRBD1 few TRBV6-5 TGTGCCAGCAGGATCGAGGGGGCGCGGGGCACTGAAGCTTTCTTT CASRIEGARGTEAFF
TRBJ1-5 NA few TRBV4-2 TGTGCCAGCAGCCAAGATGATCCGAGGGGCAATCAGCCCCAGCATTTT CASSQDDPRGNQPQHF
TRBJ1-1 NA NA TRBV14 TGTGCCAGCAGCCCCATCTCAGGGACTGAAGCTTTCTTT CASSPISGTEAFF
TRBJ2-2 NA NA TRBV5-1 TGCGCCAGCAGCTTGGCCGTCGGGTCCGGGGAGCTGTTTTTT CASSLAVGSGELFF
TRBJ1-1 NA NA TRBV30 TGTGCCTGGAGTGGGAGAGTGGGGGACACCAACACTGAAGCTTTCTTT CAWSGRVGDTNTEAFF
TRBJ2-7 TRBD1 few TRBV12-3/TRBV12-4 TGTGCCAGCAGTCCGGGACAGCGTGCGTTCTACGAGCAGTACTTC CASSPGQRAFYEQYF
TRBJ2-3 NA few TRBV28 TGTGCCAGCAGCCTAGGGGGGGCTGTGGATACGCAGTATTTT CASSLGGAVDTQYF
TRBJ2-3 NA many TRBV7-9 TGTGCCAGCAGCCCCCGGGATCCGGAAGCAGATACGCAGTATTTT CASSPRDPEADTQYF
TRBJ2-2 NA few TRBV7-2 TGTGCCAGCAGCCCGGACGGGGGGCGCCGCGGGGAGCTGTTTTTT CASSPDGGRRGELFF
TRBJ2-7 NA large TRBV20-1 TGCAGTGCTACCCCCGGGGCCCTTCAGGGGTACGAGCAGTACTTC CSATPGALQGYEQYF
TRBJ2-1 TRBD2 few TRBV24-1 TGTGCCACCAGTGTTTCTAGCGGGACCTACAATGAGCAGTTCTTC CATSVSSGTYNEQFF
TRBJ2-3 TRBD2 NA TRBV19 TGTGCCAGTAGTAGAACCTCCGGGACTAGAAGGGGAGATACGCAGTATTTT CASSRTSGTRRGDTQYF
TRBJ1-1 TRBD1 few TRBV5-1 TGCGCCAGCAGCGAGGGACAGCCGAACACTGAAGCTTTCTTT CASSEGQPNTEAFF
TRBJ1-1 NA once TRBV9 TGTGCCAGCAGCGTAGAAGGGACGGTGGACACTGAAGCTTTCTTT CASSVEGTVDTEAFF
TRBJ2-1 TRBD1 NA TRBV24-1 TGTGCCACCAGTGATCCTTTGACAGGGGGGGTATACAATGAGCAGTTCTTC CATSDPLTGGVYNEQFF
TRBJ2-3 NA NA TRBV24-1 TGTGCCACCAGTGATGCAACAGGGATCGGCACAGATACGCAGTATTTT CATSDATGIGTDTQYF
TRBJ2-3 NA NA TRBV2 TGTGCCAGCAGACGTGGCGGGACCGGGCCAGATACGCAGTATTTT CASRRGGTGPDTQYF
TRBJ1-2 NA few TRBV29-1 TGCAGCGCCCGGGGCCAAGGGGACTATGGCTACACCTTC CSARGQGDYGYTF
TRBJ1-5 NA NA TRBV5-1 TGCGCCAGCAGCTTGGGAACACGGACGGATGGCAATCAGCCCCAGCATTTT CASSLGTRTDGNQPQHF
TRBJ1-2 TRBD1 NA TRBV9 TGTGCCAGCAGCGTCGGGGCAGGGGGCGACTATGGCTACACCTTC CASSVGAGGDYGYTF